This is a list of T cell receptor beta chains from one sample in a study of blood T cell repertoires in COVID-19. The repertoire was sequenced with immunoSEQ multiplex PCR; TCRdb's copy has only in-frame clones and lacks some. This table holds 250,000 to 300,000 clones, 84% found once. Source material: PBMCs or T cells enriched from blood (not recorded which). These receptors were obtained from a man aged 50-59 years who had recovered from COVID-19. The CDR3 runs from the conserved cysteine through the conserved F or W. The D gene is left open where the match is weak. Not all rows give a size; the values are once, few, many and, for expanded clones, a class.

few	TRBV19	TRBJ2-1	.	CASSPYSDFFTSSYNEQFF	TGTGCCAGTAGTCCATATTCGGACTTTTTTACGAGCTCCTACAATGAGCAGTTCTTC
once	TRBV10-3	TRBJ2-7	TRBD1	CAITPSRQGAVEQYF	TGTGCCATCACTCCCAGTCGGCAGGGGGCAGTCGAGCAGTACTTC
.	TRBV19	TRBJ1-1	.	CASSGAGRGYTEAFF	TGTGCCAGTAGTGGGGCCGGCAGGGGATATACTGAAGCTTTCTTT
.	TRBV28	TRBJ1-1	.	CASSPPRGPSQAFF	TGTGCCAGCAGTCCGCCGCGGGGGCCGAGTCAAGCTTTCTTT
few	TRBV19	TRBJ1-4	TRBD1	CASRGPGQGNEKLFF	TGTGCCAGTAGGGGGCCGGGACAGGGGAACGAAAAACTGTTTTTT
.	TRBV5-4	TRBJ1-1	TRBD1	CASSLGQGQLNTEAFF	TGTGCCAGCAGCCTAGGACAGGGGCAGTTGAACACTGAAGCTTTCTTT
.	TRBV28	TRBJ2-4	.	CASSFGGNKNIQYF	TGTGCCAGCAGTTTCGGGGGAAACAAAAACATTCAGTACTTC
.	TRBV30	TRBJ1-1	TRBD1	CAWRAGQGASKAFF	TGTGCCTGGAGGGCGGGACAGGGGGCGAGTAAAGCTTTCTTT
.	TRBV5-1	TRBJ2-2	TRBD2	CASQRDITTGELFF	TGCGCCAGCCAGCGGGATATTACCACCGGGGAGCTGTTTTTT
.	TRBV11-2	TRBJ2-2	.	CASSLDPVPVGELFF	TGTGCCAGCAGCTTAGATCCGGTACCGGTGGGGGAGCTGTTTTTT
once	TRBV29-1	TRBJ2-4	.	CSVVVPGRSIQYF	TGCAGCGTTGTTGTCCCGGGGAGGAGCATTCAGTACTTC
once	TRBV30	TRBJ1-3	TRBD1	CAGQGGTGNTIYF	TGTGCCGGACAGGGGGGGACTGGAAACACCATATATTTT
.	TRBV18	TRBJ2-7	.	CASSEGGAGEQYF	TGTGCCAGCTCCGAAGGGGGGGCAGGCGAGCAGTACTTC
.	TRBV3-1/TRBV3-2	TRBJ2-3	TRBD2	CASSQASGGWADTQYF	TGTGCCAGCAGCCAAGCAAGCGGGGGGTGGGCAGATACGCAGTATTTT
many	TRBV3-1/TRBV3-2	TRBJ2-2	.	CASSQGAARTGELFF	TGTGCCAGCAGCCAAGGGGCTGCCCGCACCGGGGAGCTGTTTTTT
.	TRBV2	TRBJ2-7	TRBD1	CASSEVRTGVHEQYF	TGTGCCAGCAGTGAAGTACGGACAGGGGTTCACGAGCAGTACTTC
once	TRBV7-2	TRBJ2-2	.	CASSLRTRNTGELFF	TGTGCCAGCAGCTTAAGGACTCGTAACACCGGGGAGCTGTTTTTT
few	TRBV5-1	TRBJ1-1	.	CASSLQQGNEAFF	TGCGCCAGCAGCTTGCAACAGGGAAATGAAGCTTTCTTT
.	TRBV11-2	TRBJ1-6	.	CASSLVQGGSPLHF	TGTGCCAGCAGCTTAGTTCAGGGAGGTTCACCCCTCCACTTT
.	TRBV28	TRBJ1-5	.	CASSLGLGNQPQHF	TGTGCCAGCAGTTTAGGACTGGGAAATCAGCCCCAGCATTTT
.	TRBV14	TRBJ1-2	.	CASSQDLNSYGYTF	TGTGCCAGCAGCCAAGATTTAAACAGCTATGGCTACACCTTC
.	TRBV27	TRBJ1-1	.	CASSLGAWGTEAFF	TGTGCCAGCAGTTTGGGGGCTTGGGGGACTGAAGCTTTCTTT
.	TRBV27	TRBJ1-5	.	CASSFWGGRSGPQHF	TGTGCCAGCAGTTTTTGGGGGGGGCGTTCGGGGCCCCAGCATTTT
.	TRBV5-1	TRBJ1-6	TRBD1	CASSVRRDRGSSDNSPLHF	TGCGCCAGCAGCGTCCGCCGGGACAGGGGCTCTTCGGATAATTCACCCCTCCACTTT
.	TRBV5-8	TRBJ2-7	.	CASSPGPGGAYEQYF	TGTGCCAGCAGCCCAGGACCGGGTGGGGCGTACGAGCAGTACTTC
.	TRBV19	TRBJ1-5	.	CASTRGGFNQPQHF	TGTGCCAGTACAAGGGGGGGATTCAATCAGCCCCAGCATTTT
few	TRBV9	TRBJ2-1	TRBD1	CASSVLQGAPYNEQFF	TGTGCCAGCAGCGTCCTACAGGGGGCGCCCTACAATGAGCAGTTCTTC
once	TRBV7-8	TRBJ2-7	.	CASSLVPGWYEQYF	TGTGCCAGCAGCTTAGTACCGGGTTGGTACGAGCAGTACTTC
.	TRBV5-4	TRBJ2-1	.	CASSLGREGNEQFF	TGTGCCAGCAGCTTGGGGCGGGAAGGGAATGAGCAGTTCTTC
few	TRBV7-2	TRBJ2-7	.	CASSLGAGPYYEQYF	TGTGCCAGCAGCTTAGGGGCGGGTCCGTACTACGAGCAGTACTTC
.	TRBV7-2	TRBJ1-2	TRBD1	CASSSQGALYGYTF	TGTGCCAGCAGCTCCCAGGGGGCGCTCTATGGCTACACCTTC
.	TRBV19	TRBJ1-5	TRBD1	CASSTTPGTGVGQPQHF	TGTGCCAGTAGTACAACCCCCGGGACAGGGGTGGGTCAGCCCCAGCATTTT
.	TRBV5-1	TRBJ1-4	TRBD1	CASSSGQGAEKLFF	TGCGCCAGCAGCTCGGGACAGGGGGCCGAAAAACTGTTTTTT
.	TRBV7-6	TRBJ2-2	TRBD1	CASSSGTGGAAGELFF	TGTGCCAGCAGCTCCGGGACAGGGGGCGCCGCCGGGGAGCTGTTTTTT
.	TRBV9	TRBJ1-1	.	CASNPGPSGVTEAFF	TGTGCCAGCAACCCCGGACCGTCGGGGGTCACTGAAGCTTTCTTT
few	TRBV30	TRBJ1-5	.	CAWSFAGASNQPQHF	TGTGCCTGGAGTTTCGCGGGGGCTAGCAATCAGCCCCAGCATTTT
.	TRBV6-5	TRBJ1-1	.	CASTPGYSSPAFF	TGTGCCAGCACCCCCGGCTACAGTTCCCCGGCTTTCTTT
.	TRBV6-1	TRBJ1-6	.	CASSDGGSPLHF	TGTGCCAGCAGTGACGGGGGGTCACCCCTCCACTTT
.	TRBV7-2	TRBJ2-7	TRBD2	CASSPLAGEVEQYF	TGTGCCAGCAGCCCCCTAGCGGGAGAGGTCGAGCAGTACTTC
.	TRBV5-4	TRBJ2-7	.	CASSLAGGEAYEQYF	TGTGCCAGCAGCTTGGCCGGAGGGGAGGCCTACGAGCAGTACTTC
.	TRBV7-2	TRBJ2-3	TRBD2	CASTELGTRSTDTQYF	TGTGCCAGCACCGAACTCGGGACTAGGAGCACAGATACGCAGTATTTT
.	TRBV18	TRBJ1-4	.	CASSGGATNEKLFF	TGTGCCAGCTCCGGAGGGGCAACTAATGAAAAACTGTTTTTT
.	TRBV28	TRBJ1-1	.	CASSKTTSNTEAFF	TGTGCCAGCAGTAAGACAACCTCGAACACTGAAGCTTTCTTT
.	TRBV5-1	TRBJ2-3	TRBD2	CASSSARGADTQYF	TGCGCCAGCAGCTCCGCGCGGGGGGCCGATACGCAGTATTTT
.	TRBV29-1	TRBJ2-3	TRBD2	CSVELAGVTDTQYF	TGCAGCGTTGAACTAGCGGGGGTCACAGATACGCAGTATTTT
.	TRBV14	TRBJ1-2	.	CASSPVDPYTLRSGYTF	TGTGCCAGCAGCCCCGTAGACCCCTATACCCTTCGGAGTGGCTACACCTTC
.	TRBV20-1	TRBJ1-5	.	CSASAQANQPQHF	TGCAGTGCTAGTGCTCAGGCCAATCAGCCCCAGCATTTT
few	TRBV7-2	TRBJ2-1	TRBD2	CASSLTSGRNNEQFF	TGTGCCAGCAGCCTGACTAGCGGGAGAAACAATGAGCAGTTCTTC
.	TRBV5-6	TRBJ2-7	TRBD1	CASSWGQGGSYEQYF	TGTGCCAGCAGCTGGGGACAGGGGGGTTCCTACGAGCAGTACTTC
.	TRBV15	TRBJ2-3	.	CATSRDLVAERTDTQYF	TGTGCCACCAGCAGAGATTTGGTAGCGGAGCGTACAGATACGCAGTATTTT
.	TRBV5-1	TRBJ2-3	TRBD1	CASSWTDRGDTQYF	TGCGCCAGCAGCTGGACCGACAGGGGAGATACGCAGTATTTT
.	TRBV28	TRBJ2-4	TRBD2	CASSLWGAQGGMGAKNIQYF	TGTGCCAGCAGTTTATGGGGCGCGCAGGGAGGGATGGGAGCCAAAAACATTCAGTACTTC
.	TRBV5-1	TRBJ1-6	TRBD1	CASKPDRGNSPLHF	TGCGCCAGCAAGCCTGACAGGGGGAATTCACCCCTCCACTTT